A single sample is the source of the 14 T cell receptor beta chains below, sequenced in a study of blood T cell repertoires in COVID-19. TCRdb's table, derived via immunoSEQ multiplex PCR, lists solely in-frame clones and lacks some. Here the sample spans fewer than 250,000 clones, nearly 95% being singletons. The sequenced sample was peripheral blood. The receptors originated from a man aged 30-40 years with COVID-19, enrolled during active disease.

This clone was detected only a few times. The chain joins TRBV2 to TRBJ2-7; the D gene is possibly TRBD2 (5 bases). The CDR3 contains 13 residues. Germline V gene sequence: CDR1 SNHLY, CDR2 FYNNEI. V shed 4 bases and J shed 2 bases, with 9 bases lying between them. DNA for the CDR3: TGTGCCAGCAGTGTGCAGGAGGCCTACGAGCAGTACTTC. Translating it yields CASSVQEAYEQYF.

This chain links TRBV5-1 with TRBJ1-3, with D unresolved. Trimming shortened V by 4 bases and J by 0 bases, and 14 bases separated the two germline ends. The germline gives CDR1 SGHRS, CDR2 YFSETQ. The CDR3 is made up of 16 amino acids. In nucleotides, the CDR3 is TGCGCCAGCAGCCCAACAGTATTCCTCTCTGGAAACACCATATATTTT. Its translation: CASSPTVFLSGNTIYF.

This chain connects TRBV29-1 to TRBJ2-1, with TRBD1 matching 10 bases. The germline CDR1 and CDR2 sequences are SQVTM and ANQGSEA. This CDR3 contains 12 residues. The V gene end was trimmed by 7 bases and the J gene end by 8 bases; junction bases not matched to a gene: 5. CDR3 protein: CSGDRGADEQFF. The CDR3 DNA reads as TGCAGCGGGGACAGGGGAGCAGATGAGCAGTTCTTC.

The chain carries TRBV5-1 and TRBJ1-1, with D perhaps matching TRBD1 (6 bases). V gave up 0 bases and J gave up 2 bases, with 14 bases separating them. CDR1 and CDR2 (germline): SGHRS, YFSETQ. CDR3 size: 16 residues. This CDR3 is CASSLGRGHYNTEAFF. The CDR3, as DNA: TGCGCCAGCAGCTTGGGCCGGGGACACTATAACACTGAAGCTTTCTTT.

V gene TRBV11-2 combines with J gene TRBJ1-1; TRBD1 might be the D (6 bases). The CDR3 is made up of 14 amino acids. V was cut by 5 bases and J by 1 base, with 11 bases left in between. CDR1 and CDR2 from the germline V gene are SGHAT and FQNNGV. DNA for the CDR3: TGTGCCAGCAGCCCCCAGGGGACGAACACTGAAGCTTTCTTT. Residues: CASSPQGTNTEAFF. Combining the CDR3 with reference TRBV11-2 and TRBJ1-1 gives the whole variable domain EAGVAQSPRYKIIEKRQSVAFWCNPISGHATLYWYQQILGQGPKLLIQFQNNGVVDDSQLPKDRFSAERLKGVDSTLKIQPAKLEDSAVYLCASSPQGTNTEAFFGQGTRLTVV.

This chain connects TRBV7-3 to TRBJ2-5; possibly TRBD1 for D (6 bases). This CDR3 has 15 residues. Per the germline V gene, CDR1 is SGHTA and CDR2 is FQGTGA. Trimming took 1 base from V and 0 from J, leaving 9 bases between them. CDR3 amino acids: CASSLNQGNQETQYF. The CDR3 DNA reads TGTGCCAGCAGCTTAAATCAGGGGAACCAAGAGACCCAGTACTTC.

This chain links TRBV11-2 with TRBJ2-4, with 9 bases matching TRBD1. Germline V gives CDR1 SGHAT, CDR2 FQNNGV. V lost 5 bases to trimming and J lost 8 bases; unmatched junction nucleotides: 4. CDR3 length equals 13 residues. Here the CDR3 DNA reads TGTGCCAGCAGCCCGGACAGGGGCTACATTCAGTACTTC. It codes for CASSPDRGYIQYF.

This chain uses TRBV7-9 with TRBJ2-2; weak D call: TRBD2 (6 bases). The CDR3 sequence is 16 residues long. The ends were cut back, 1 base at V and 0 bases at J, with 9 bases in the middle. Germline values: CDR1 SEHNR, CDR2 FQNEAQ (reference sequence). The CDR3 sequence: CASSLGASANTGELFF. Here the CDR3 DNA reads TGTGCCAGCAGCTTAGGGGCTAGCGCGAACACCGGGGAGCTGTTTTTT.

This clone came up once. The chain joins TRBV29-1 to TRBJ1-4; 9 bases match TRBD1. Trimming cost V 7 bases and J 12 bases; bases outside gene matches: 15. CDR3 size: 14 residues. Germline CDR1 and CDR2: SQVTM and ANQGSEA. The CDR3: CSARRDRVDAELFF. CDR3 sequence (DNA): TGCAGCGCCAGGAGGGACAGGGTGGATGCTGAACTGTTTTTT.

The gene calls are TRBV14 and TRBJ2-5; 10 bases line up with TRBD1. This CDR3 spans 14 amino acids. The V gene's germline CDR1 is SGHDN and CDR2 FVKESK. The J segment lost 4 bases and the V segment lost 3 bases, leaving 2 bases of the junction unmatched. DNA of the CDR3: TGTGCCAGCAGCCACAGGACAGGGGGAGAGACCCAGTACTTC. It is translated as CASSHRTGGETQYF.

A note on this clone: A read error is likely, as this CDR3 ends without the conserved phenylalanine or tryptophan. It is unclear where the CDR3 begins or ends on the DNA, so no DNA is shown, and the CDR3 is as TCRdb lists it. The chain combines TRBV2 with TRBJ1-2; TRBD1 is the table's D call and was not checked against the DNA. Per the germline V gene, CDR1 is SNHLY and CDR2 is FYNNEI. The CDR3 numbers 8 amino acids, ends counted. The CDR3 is CASSEAPR.

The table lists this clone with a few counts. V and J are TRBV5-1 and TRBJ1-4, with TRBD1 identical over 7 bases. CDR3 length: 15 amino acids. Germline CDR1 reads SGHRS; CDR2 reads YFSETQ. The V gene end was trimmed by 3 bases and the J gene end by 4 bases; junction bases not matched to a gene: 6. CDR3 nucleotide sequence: TGCGCCAGCAGCTGGACCGGGACAGATAATGAAAAACTGTTTTTT. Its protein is CASSWTGTDNEKLFF. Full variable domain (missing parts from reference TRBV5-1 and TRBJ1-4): KAGVTQTPRYLIKTRGQQVTLSCSPISGHRSVSWYQQTPGQGLQFLFEYFSETQRNKGNFPGRFSGRQFSNSRSEMNVSTLELGDSALYLCASSWTGTDNEKLFFGSGTQLSVL.

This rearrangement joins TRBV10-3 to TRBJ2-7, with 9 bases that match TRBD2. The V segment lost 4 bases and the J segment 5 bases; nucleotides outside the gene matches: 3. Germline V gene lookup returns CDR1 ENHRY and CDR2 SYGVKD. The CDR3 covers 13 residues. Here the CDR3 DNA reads TGTGCCATCAGTGGTGGGACTAGCAACGAGCAGTACTTC. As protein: CAISGGTSNEQYF.

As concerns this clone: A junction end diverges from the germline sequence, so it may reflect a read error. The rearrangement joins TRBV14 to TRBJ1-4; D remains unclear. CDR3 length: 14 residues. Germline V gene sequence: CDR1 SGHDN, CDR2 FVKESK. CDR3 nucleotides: TGTGCCGGCAGCCAAGGGTTCGGTATTGAAAAACTGTTTTTT. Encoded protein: CAGSQGFGIEKLFF.